Listed below are T cell receptor beta chains from one sample, sequenced in a study of CD8 T cells in ankylosing spondylitis. TCRdb redid the calling of the 5' RACE reads with MiXCR, one entry per CDR3 protein. The sample includes 200,000 to 300,000 distinct CDR3 sequences, roughly a tenth of them seen just once. The sample was blood, either unsorted or a sorted T cell fraction (not recorded which). These receptors all come from a male donor with ankylosing spondylitis or in good health (not recorded which). CDR3s leave out the opening cysteine and the closing phenylalanine or tryptophan. The size entry is marked missing in some rows and otherwise reads once, few, many or a size class.

clone_size v_call cdr3_aa
many TRBV11-2 ASTPGGGGPGEQF
many TRBV4-1 ASSQTGTGREQY
many TRBV4-1 ASSRPTGVTDTQY
few TRBV6-1 ASSPSREPPDTQY
NA TRBV20-1 SLTSGRGQETQY
NA TRBV25-1 ASSGTSAYNEQF
many TRBV20-1 SASPRGVNEKLF
many TRBV7-2 ASSLVRGGPQH
many TRBV20-1 SARTETNQPQH
few TRBV18 ATAWTGENTGELF
many TRBV7-2 ASSRLAGGIDTQY
many TRBV5-1 ASSQGFTDTQY
many TRBV5-1 ASSLETSGTTTDTQY
many TRBV30 AWSVDRPREAF
many TRBV7-2 ASSPILLGEAF
many TRBV15 ASGGSYQETQY
many TRBV4-2 ASSQPDVRNGYT
many TRBV29-1 SVDRGGNTGELF
many TRBV10-2 ASTPSGNTGELF
many TRBV5-1 ASSNRFGANVLT
NA TRBV15 ATSRDVDRDRSTNYGYT
many TRBV12-3/TRBV12-4 ASRLDGEQY
many TRBV6-5 ASQTGALSYEQY
many TRBV29-1 SVENTLYEQY
few TRBV18 ASSPGPSNNYGYT
few TRBV7-9 ASSPSRGPQQWQF
many TRBV20-1 SARRGNEKLF
many TRBV29-1 SVEQGRFTDTQY
few TRBV11-1 ASSLSPGLVLDQETQY
NA TRBV6-1 ASSPVTKTLDSDTQY
few TRBV11-2 ASSPGNTLLLSGNTIY
NA TRBV3-1 ASSHRDALGNIQY
NA TRBV12-3/TRBV12-4 ASTDRRGQETQY
many TRBV20-1 SAKVGGGSTEAF
many TRBV10-3 ASGLLYNEQF
many TRBV9 ASSVGTSWGNEQF
many TRBV25-1 ASSDGQTYQPQH
few TRBV18 ASSPLGEGNTEAF
many TRBV25-1 ASSALRQGNTEAF
many TRBV2 ASSPLRSGEGGYT
many TRBV5-1 ASSLRLAGGSGELF
many TRBV20-1 SAPRGSGDYGYT
many TRBV7-2 ASSTGLVYNEQF
many TRBV5-1 ASSLRGIGELF
many TRBV20-1 SARFGQLTYEQY
NA TRBV20-1 SAPPRGSETQY
many TRBV2 ASRSRGHTDTQY
many TRBV3-1 ASSQGYGNQPQH
many TRBV12-3/TRBV12-4 ASSTDQAAPLLNEQF
many TRBV12-3/TRBV12-4 ASRLQGSTQH
NA TRBV11-2 ASSSGLVEEQF
many TRBV5-1 ASTSQGKITDTQY
few TRBV29-1 SGGTGTYEQY
many TRBV28 ASKSPGGGIQY
NA TRBV12-3/TRBV12-4 ASRSGQWSNQPQH